The 9 T cell receptor beta chains listed next were all sequenced from one sample in a study of tumor-infiltrating T cells and Merkel cell polyomavirus. The overall study: The T cells studied were CD8+ and recognized the Merkel cell polyomavirus KLL epitope.

All patients' tumors stained robustly positive for Merkel cell polyomavirus Large T antigen by immunohistochemistry. This table comes from immunoSEQ multiplex PCR, and its TCRdb copy is limited to in-frame clones, with some not included. The profile shows about 25,000 clones, about 85% of them singletons. Sequenced input: lymph node tissue. All receptors come from a man aged 50-60 years with Merkel cell carcinoma.

The chain is built from TRBV9 and TRBJ2-1, with 12 bases that match TRBD2. The CDR3 runs to 15 residues. Unmatched junction bases numbered 8, after V lost 4 bases and J lost 9 bases. Germline loops: CDR1 SGDLS, CDR2 YYNGEE. The CDR3 DNA reads TGTGCCAGCAGCTACGTACTAGCGGGGGGCGCTGAGCAGTTCTTC. As protein: CASSYVLAGGAEQFF.

The chain joins TRBV5-4 to TRBJ2-5, with D perhaps matching TRBD1 (5 bases). Germline CDR1 and CDR2: SGHNT and YYREEE (reference sequence). With 2 bases removed from V and 4 bases from J, the gap between germline ends came to 18 bases. The CDR3 is 16 residues long. In nucleotides, the CDR3 is TGTGCCAGCAGCTTAGGGGCACAACCAGGGCGAGAGACCCAGTACTTC. It is translated as CASSLGAQPGRETQYF. The whole variable domain, filled in from reference TRBV5-4 and TRBJ2-5, reads ETGVTQSPTHLIKTRGQQVTLRCSSQSGHNTVSWYQQALGQGPQFIFQYYREEENGRGNFPPRFSGLQFPNYSSELNVNALELDDSALYLCASSLGAQPGRETQYFGPGTRLLVL.

This clone came up a few times. The chain is built from TRBV5-4 and TRBJ2-7, with TRBD1 identical over 8 bases. Trimming removed 2 bases from V and 7 bases from J; junction bases left unmatched: 2. Germline-derived CDR1 and CDR2 are SGHNT and YYREEE (reference sequence). The CDR3 totals 12 residues. CDR3 bases: TGTGCCAGCAGCTTCAGGGGGCTGGAGCAGTACTTC. Protein: CASSFRGLEQYF. Based on the CDR3 plus reference TRBV5-4 and TRBJ2-7, the full variable domain is ETGVTQSPTHLIKTRGQQVTLRCSSQSGHNTVSWYQQALGQGPQFIFQYYREEENGRGNFPPRFSGLQFPNYSSELNVNALELDDSALYLCASSFRGLEQYFGPGTRLTVT.

The chain joins TRBV28 to TRBJ2-5; TRBD1 aligns across 8 bases. Germline CDR1 reads MDHEN; CDR2 reads SYDVKM. The CDR3 spans 14 residues. CDR3 in DNA: TGTGCTTCCAGGGGGCAGCGGGTTCACGAGACCCAGTACTTC. Encoded protein: CASRGQRVHETQYF.

The V gene is TRBV6-5, the J gene TRBJ1-6; D remains ambiguous. V lost 2 bases, J lost 7 bases, and 6 bases lay in between. The germline V gene encodes CDR1 MNHEY and CDR2 SVGAGI. The CDR3 has 13 amino acids. This CDR3 reads CASSYTTNSPLHF. The CDR3 DNA follows: TGTGCCAGCAGTTACACAACAAATTCACCCCTCCACTTT.

J is TRBJ1-6 and V is TRBV7-8; a possible D gene is TRBD1 (6 bases). Per the germline V gene, CDR1 is SGHVS and CDR2 is FQNEAQ. Trimming took 4 bases from V and 5 from J, leaving 15 bases between them. The CDR3 consists of 16 residues. CDR3 in amino acids: CASSYRDFADNSPLHF. Written as DNA, the CDR3 is TGTGCCAGCAGCTACAGGGATTTTGCGGATAATTCACCCCTCCACTTT.

The gene calls are TRBV9 and TRBJ2-7; 7 nucleotides match TRBD2. The length of the CDR3 is 15 residues. Germline CDR1 is SGDLS and CDR2 is YYNGEE. Unmatched junction bases numbered 6, after V lost 3 bases and J lost 0 bases. CDR3 protein: CASSGGGGSSYEQYF. As DNA, the CDR3 is TGTGCCAGCAGCGGGGGGGGAGGGAGCTCCTACGAGCAGTACTTC.

The chain carries TRBV27 and TRBJ2-3; maybe TRBD2 (6 bases). The CDR3 extends over 13 amino acids. Trimming cost V 2 bases and J 6 bases, with 9 bases left between them. CDR1 and CDR2 (germline): MNHEY, SMNVEV (reference sequence). The CDR3 loop is CASSLREADTQYF. CDR3 nucleotides: TGTGCCAGCAGTTTAAGGGAGGCCGATACGCAGTATTTT.

The CDR3 bases are TGTGCCAGCAGCCGTCACCAAAGAGGCACTGAAGCTTTCTTT. Encoded protein: CASSRHQRGTEAFF. The chain has TRBV28 and TRBJ1-1; D is unclear. The CDR3 has 14 residues. V lost 6 bases and J lost 4, with 15 bases in between. Germline CDR1 reads MDHEN; CDR2 reads SYDVKM.